A single sample gave rise to the 21 T cell receptor beta chains below, sequenced in a study of cytomegalovirus exposure and HLA in healthy donors. 13 Jbeta primers and 60 Vbeta primers were used for the PCR. Measured with immunoSEQ multiplex PCR; TCRdb has only the in-frame clones, and not every one. This table holds 55,000 or so clones, approximately 70% found once. The specimen was PBMCs. The origin of the receptors is a man between 18 and 29 years old in good health and CMV-seronegative.

The rearrangement uses TRBV4-3 and TRBJ2-7; 7 nucleotides line up with TRBD1. After removal of 1 base from V and 4 bases from J, the junction contained 7 bases not matched to a gene. CDR3 length equals 15 residues. In germline, CDR1 is LGHNA, CDR2 YSLEER. For the CDR3, the DNA is TGCGCCAGCAGCCAAGTACAGGGGATGATGTACGAGCAGTACTTC. It encodes CASSQVQGMMYEQYF.

V is TRBV25-1 and J is TRBJ2-2, with 7 bases lining up with TRBD1. The CDR3 length is 16 residues. The V and J ends lost 3 bases and 2 bases, in that order; junction bases with no gene match: 6. CDR1 MGHDK and CDR2 SYGVNS come from the germline V gene. The CDR3 protein is CASSDPRTGNTGELFF. For the CDR3, the DNA is TGTGCCAGCAGTGATCCCCGGACAGGAAACACCGGGGAGCTGTTTTTT.

This chain uses TRBV6-1 with TRBJ2-3; D gene unclear. V shed 4 bases and J shed 6 bases, with 8 bases lying between them. The CDR3 consists of 12 residues. CDR1 is MNHNS and CDR2 is SASEGT in the germline V gene. CDR3 sequence: CASSVLEDTQYF. Here the CDR3 DNA reads TGTGCCAGCAGTGTGCTGGAGGATACGCAGTATTTT.

A few counts support this clone. The chain is built from TRBV29-1 and TRBJ2-1; D might be TRBD1 (6 bases). The V end was cut by 5 bases, the J end by 3 bases, with 14 bases between. Germline CDR1 and CDR2: SQVTM and ANQGSEA. The CDR3 consists of 14 residues. In DNA form, the CDR3 reads TGCAGCGTTCTTGGGGGACACTACTACAATGAGCAGTTCTTC. This sequence encodes CSVLGGHYYNEQFF.

The V and J genes are TRBV7-9 and TRBJ2-1; 9 nucleotides align to TRBD2. V shed 5 bases and J 3 bases; nucleotides not matched to a gene: 2. The CDR3 sequence is 14 residues long. The V gene's germline CDR1 is SEHNR and CDR2 FQNEAQ (reference sequence). In nucleotides, the CDR3 is TGTGCCAGCAGCAATAGCGGGAGCTACAATGAGCAGTTCTTC. Translating it yields CASSNSGSYNEQFF.

The chain is built from TRBV29-1 and TRBJ1-2, with 9 positions matching TRBD1. CDR1 SQVTM and CDR2 ANQGSEA come from the germline V gene. The CDR3 is 12 residues long. V lost 6 bases to trimming and J lost 7 bases; unmatched junction nucleotides: 6. The CDR3 spells CSVRDRVSGYTF. CDR3 bases: TGCAGCGTCCGGGACAGGGTTTCTGGCTACACCTTC.

This chain joins TRBV27 and TRBJ1-6, with 9 nucleotides matching TRBD1. The CDR3 is 13 amino acids. V shed 5 bases and J 12 bases; nucleotides not matched to a gene: 5. Germline assignment: CDR1 MNHEY and CDR2 SMNVEV (reference sequence). CDR3 sequence reads: CASSPGQGLPLHF. In nucleotides, the CDR3 is TGTGCCAGCAGTCCGGGACAGGGATTACCCCTCCACTTT.

CDR3 sequence: CASSPVTGENEKLFF. The CDR3 DNA is TGTGCCAGCTCACCAGTGACAGGGGAGAATGAAAAACTGTTTTTT. The rearrangement uses TRBV18 and TRBJ1-4; 8 bases are a match to TRBD1. CDR1 and CDR2 from the germline V gene are KGHSH and LQKENI. The CDR3 totals 15 residues. J gave up 5 bases and V 2 bases, and 4 bases lay outside the gene matches.

This clone was detected a few times. The rearrangement links TRBV5-1 to TRBJ1-1, with TRBD1 matching 7 bases. V shed 5 bases, J shed 0 bases, and the junction held 4 bases outside the gene matches. This CDR3 spans 14 amino acids. The V gene's germline CDR1 is SGHRS and CDR2 YFSETQ. CDR3 loop: CASRSGTVNTEAFF. CDR3 nucleotides: TGCGCCAGCAGGTCCGGGACAGTGAACACTGAAGCTTTCTTT.

V is TRBV7-2 and J is TRBJ2-3; 10 positions agree with TRBD1. The V gene end was trimmed by 3 bases and the J gene end by 5 bases; junction bases not matched to a gene: 5. The CDR3 runs 15 residues. Germline V CDR1 and CDR2: SGHTA, FQGNSA. The CDR3 coding sequence is TGTGCCAGCAGCTTGGGGGGACAGGGGATAGATACGCAGTATTTT. This codes for CASSLGGQGIDTQYF.

This chain joins TRBV28 and TRBJ1-5; the D gene is possibly TRBD1 (5 bases). The V gene lost 6 bases and the J gene lost 7 bases, with 16 bases spanning the gap. The CDR3 extends over 14 amino acids. CDR1 and CDR2 (germline): MDHEN, SYDVKM. This CDR3 is CASRGPPAGQPQHF. The CDR3 bases are TGTGCCAGCAGGGGACCCCCGGCGGGGCAGCCCCAGCATTTT.

The chain has TRBV5-6 and TRBJ2-7; tentative D call: TRBD2 (6 bases). Trimming shortened V by 0 bases and J by 3 bases, and 10 bases separated the two germline ends. From germline, CDR1 is SGHDT and CDR2 YYEEEE. This CDR3 contains 14 residues. The CDR3 DNA reads as TGTGCCAGCAGCTTGGCGGGACTGGGCTACGAGCAGTACTTC. Its translation: CASSLAGLGYEQYF.

This clone has only a few counts. This chain connects TRBV7-2 to TRBJ1-4, with unresolved D. The V and J ends lost 2 bases and 9 bases respectively, with 19 bases between them. Germline V CDR1 and CDR2: SGHTA, FQGNSA. This CDR3 is 16 amino acids long. As DNA, the CDR3 is TGTGCCAGCAGCTTAAATTCCCAGGAAGACCGGAAAAAACTGTTTTTT. It translates to CASSLNSQEDRKKLFF.

This clone came up once. One end of the junction varies from germline; a read error may be responsible. The V gene is TRBV5-6, the J gene TRBJ1-4; 7 bases agree with TRBD1. The CDR3 covers 17 residues. From germline, CDR1 is SGHDT and CDR2 YYEEEE. The DNA of the CDR3 is TGTGCCACCAGCAGGGGACAGCGAGGGCCGGAGATGGAAAAACTGTTTTTT. It specifies CATSRGQRGPEMEKLFF.

The chain carries TRBV9 and TRBJ2-3; tentative D call: TRBD1 (5 bases). From germline, CDR1 is SGDLS and CDR2 YYNGEE. V dropped 7 bases and J dropped 2 bases, with 14 bases sitting between them. The CDR3 length is 14 residues. The CDR3 DNA reads as TGTGCCAGCGGACAAGTCAGTTCCACAGATACGCAGTATTTT. It encodes CASGQVSSTDTQYF.

V usage is TRBV19 and J usage is TRBJ2-2; D possibly corresponds to TRBD2 (5 bases). Germline CDR1 is LNHDA and CDR2 is SQIVND (reference sequence). The CDR3 covers 13 residues. Trimming pared 8 bases from V and 2 bases from J, leaving 9 bases between. The CDR3 nucleotides are TGTGCCAGTTTGGACTCCAACACCGGGGAGCTGTTTTTT. Translating it yields CASLDSNTGELFF.

This chain joins TRBV6-5 and TRBJ2-1, with 8 bases that match TRBD2. Germline CDR1 reads MNHEY; CDR2 reads SVGAGI. The CDR3 consists of 16 residues. The V gene end was trimmed by 0 bases and the J gene end by 3 bases; junction bases not matched to a gene: 4. This CDR3 is CASSYSRAGVYNEQFF. CDR3 nucleotide sequence: TGTGCCAGCAGTTACTCGAGAGCGGGAGTCTACAATGAGCAGTTCTTC.

This chain links TRBV5-1 with TRBJ2-7; no definite D call. V gave up 3 bases and J gave up 6 bases, with 13 bases separating them. The CDR3 loop spans 13 amino acids. Germline V gives CDR1 SGHRS, CDR2 YFSETQ. The CDR3 region is CASSWPASGEQYF. CDR3 bases: TGCGCCAGCAGCTGGCCGGCATCGGGCGAGCAGTACTTC.

This clone was detected only a few times. In DNA, the CDR3 is TGCAGCGTACAGAACAATGAGCAGTTCTTC. Translating it yields CSVQNNEQFF. The chain uses TRBV29-1 and TRBJ2-1, with D unresolved. V dropped 6 bases and J dropped 5 bases, with 5 bases sitting between them. Germline V gene sequence: CDR1 SQVTM, CDR2 ANQGSEA. The CDR3 is made up of 10 amino acids.

This clone was seen more than once but under ten times. J is TRBJ2-3 and V is TRBV7-2, with TRBD1 matching over 12 bases. With 1 base clipped from V and 4 bases from J, the junction kept 3 bases outside the gene matches. Looked up from germline, CDR1 is SGHTA and CDR2 is FQGNSA. The CDR3 totals 16 residues. CDR3 residues: CASSLVGTGGPDTQYF. Written as DNA, the CDR3 is TGTGCCAGCAGCTTAGTTGGGACAGGGGGCCCAGATACGCAGTATTTT. The variable domain in full, completed from reference TRBV7-2 and TRBJ2-3, reads GAGVSQSPSNKVTEKGKDVELRCDPISGHTALYWYRQSLGQGLEFLIYFQGNSAPDKSGLPSDRFSAERTGGSVSTLTIQRTQQEDSAVYLCASSLVGTGGPDTQYFGPGTRLTVL.

This clone was picked up a small number of times. The rearrangement uses TRBV7-2 and TRBJ1-3, with 8 bases lining up with TRBD1. The V gene's germline CDR1 is SGHTA and CDR2 FQGNSA. The V and J ends lost 5 bases and 0 bases, in that order; junction bases with no gene match: 6. This CDR3 contains 16 residues. The CDR3 sequence: CASSQRTGLSGNTIYF. In DNA form, the CDR3 reads TGTGCCAGCAGCCAAAGGACAGGGCTCTCTGGAAACACCATATATTTT. Combining the CDR3 with reference TRBV7-2 and TRBJ1-3 gives the whole variable domain GAGVSQSPSNKVTEKGKDVELRCDPISGHTALYWYRQSLGQGLEFLIYFQGNSAPDKSGLPSDRFSAERTGGSVSTLTIQRTQQEDSAVYLCASSQRTGLSGNTIYFGEGSWLTVV.